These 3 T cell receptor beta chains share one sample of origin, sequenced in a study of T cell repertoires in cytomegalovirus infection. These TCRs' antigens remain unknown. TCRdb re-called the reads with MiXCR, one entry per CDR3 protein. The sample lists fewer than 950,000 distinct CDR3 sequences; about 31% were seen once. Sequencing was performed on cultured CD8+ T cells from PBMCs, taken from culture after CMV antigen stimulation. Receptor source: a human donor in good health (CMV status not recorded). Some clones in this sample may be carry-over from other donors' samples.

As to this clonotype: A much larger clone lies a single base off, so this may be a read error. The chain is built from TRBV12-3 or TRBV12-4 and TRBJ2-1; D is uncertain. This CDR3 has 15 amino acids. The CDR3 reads CASSLSRGAYNERFF. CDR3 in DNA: TGTGCCAGCAGTTTATCCAGAGGAGCCTACAATGAGCGGTTCTTC.

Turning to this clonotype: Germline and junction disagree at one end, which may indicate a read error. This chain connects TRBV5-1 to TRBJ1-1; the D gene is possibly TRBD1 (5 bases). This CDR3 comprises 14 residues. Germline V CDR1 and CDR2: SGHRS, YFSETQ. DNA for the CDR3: TGCGCCAGCAGCCCCCGGAGGGGAGGGCTCGAAGTTTTCTTT. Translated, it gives CASSPRRGGLEVFF.

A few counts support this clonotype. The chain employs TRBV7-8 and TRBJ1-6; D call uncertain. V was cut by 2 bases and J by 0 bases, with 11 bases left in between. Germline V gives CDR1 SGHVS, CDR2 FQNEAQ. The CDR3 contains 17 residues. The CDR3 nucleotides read TGTGCCAGCAGCTTATTTCAGGAGAGCTCCTATAATTCACCCCTCCACTTT. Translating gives CASSLFQESSYNSPLHF.